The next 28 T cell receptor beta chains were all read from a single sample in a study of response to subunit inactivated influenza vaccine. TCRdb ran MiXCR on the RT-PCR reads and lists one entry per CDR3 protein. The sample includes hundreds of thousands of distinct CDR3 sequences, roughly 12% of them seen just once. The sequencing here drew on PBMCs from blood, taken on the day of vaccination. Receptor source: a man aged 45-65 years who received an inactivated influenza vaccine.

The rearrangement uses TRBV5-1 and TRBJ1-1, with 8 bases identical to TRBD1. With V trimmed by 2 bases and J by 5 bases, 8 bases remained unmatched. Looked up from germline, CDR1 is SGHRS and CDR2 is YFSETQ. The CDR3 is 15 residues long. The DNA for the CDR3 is TGCGCCAGCAGCTTACAAGACAGGGGTTTGACTGAAGCTTTCTTT. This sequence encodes CASSLQDRGLTEAFF.

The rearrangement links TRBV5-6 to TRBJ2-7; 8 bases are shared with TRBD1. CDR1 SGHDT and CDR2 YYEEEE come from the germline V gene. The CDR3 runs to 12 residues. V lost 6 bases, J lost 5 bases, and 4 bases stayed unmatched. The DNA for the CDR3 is TGTGCCAGCACCCAGGGGGCTAACGAGCAGTACTTC. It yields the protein CASTQGANEQYF.

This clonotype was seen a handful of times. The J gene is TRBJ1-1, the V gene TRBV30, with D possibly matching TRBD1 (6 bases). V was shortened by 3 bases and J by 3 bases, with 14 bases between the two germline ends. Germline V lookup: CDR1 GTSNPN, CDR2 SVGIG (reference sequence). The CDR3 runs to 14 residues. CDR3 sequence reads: CAWRLEQGYTEAFF. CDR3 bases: TGTGCCTGGAGACTCGAACAGGGTTACACTGAAGCTTTCTTT.

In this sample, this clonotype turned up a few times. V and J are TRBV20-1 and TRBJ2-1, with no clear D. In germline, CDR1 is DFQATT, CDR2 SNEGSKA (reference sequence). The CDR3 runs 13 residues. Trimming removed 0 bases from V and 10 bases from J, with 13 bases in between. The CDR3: CSARETVLGEQFF. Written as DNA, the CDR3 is TGCAGTGCTAGAGAAACCGTCTTGGGGGAGCAGTTCTTC.

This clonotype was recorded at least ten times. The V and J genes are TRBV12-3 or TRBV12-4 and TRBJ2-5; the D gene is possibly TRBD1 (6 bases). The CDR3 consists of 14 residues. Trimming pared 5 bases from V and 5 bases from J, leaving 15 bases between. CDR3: CASSPTGPSETQYF. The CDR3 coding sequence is TGTGCCAGCAGTCCGACAGGCCCTTCGGAGACCCAGTACTTC.

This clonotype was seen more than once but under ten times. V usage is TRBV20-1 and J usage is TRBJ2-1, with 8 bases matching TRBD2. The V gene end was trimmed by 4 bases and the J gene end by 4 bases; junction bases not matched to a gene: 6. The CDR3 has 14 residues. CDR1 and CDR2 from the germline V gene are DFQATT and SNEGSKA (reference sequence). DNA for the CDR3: TGCAGTGCTACCTTAGCGGGATCTTACAATGAGCAGTTCTTC. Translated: CSATLAGSYNEQFF.

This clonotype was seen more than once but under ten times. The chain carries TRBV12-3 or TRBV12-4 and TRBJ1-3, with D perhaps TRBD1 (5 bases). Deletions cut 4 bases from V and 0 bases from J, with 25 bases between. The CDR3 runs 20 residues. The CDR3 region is CASSWATCRGSGDSGNTIYF. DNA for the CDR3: TGTGCCAGCAGTTGGGCAACTTGTAGGGGCAGCGGGGACTCTGGAAACACCATATATTTT.

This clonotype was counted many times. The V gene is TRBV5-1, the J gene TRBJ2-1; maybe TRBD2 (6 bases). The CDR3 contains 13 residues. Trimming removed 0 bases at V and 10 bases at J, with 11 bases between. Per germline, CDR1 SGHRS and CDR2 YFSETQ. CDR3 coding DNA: TGCGCCAGCAGCTTGGATCGGGGGTGGGAGCAGTTCTTC. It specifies CASSLDRGWEQFF.

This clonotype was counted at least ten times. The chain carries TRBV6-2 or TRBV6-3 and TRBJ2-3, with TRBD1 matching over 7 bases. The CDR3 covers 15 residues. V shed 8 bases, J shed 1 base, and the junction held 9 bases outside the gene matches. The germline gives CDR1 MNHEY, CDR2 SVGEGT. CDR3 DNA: TGTGCCAGCCTTCTCACAGGGGCTCGCACAGATACGCAGTATTTT. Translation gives CASLLTGARTDTQYF.

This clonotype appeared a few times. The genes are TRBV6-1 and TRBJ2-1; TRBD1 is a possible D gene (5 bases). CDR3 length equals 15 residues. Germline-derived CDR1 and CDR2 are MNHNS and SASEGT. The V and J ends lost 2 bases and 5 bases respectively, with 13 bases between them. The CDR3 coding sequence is TGTGCCAGCAGTGAATTTACAGGACACGACAATGAGCAGTTCTTC. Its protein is CASSEFTGHDNEQFF.

Here the CDR3 reads CASSLREGYNEQFF. The CDR3 DNA follows: TGTGCCAGCAGCTTGCGGGAGGGCTACAATGAGCAGTTCTTC. The chain uses TRBV7-8 and TRBJ2-1, with TRBD2 identical over 9 bases. CDR1 is SGHVS and CDR2 is FQNEAQ in the germline V gene. This CDR3 is built from 14 residues. V dropped 3 bases and J dropped 3; count of bases not matched to a gene: 0.

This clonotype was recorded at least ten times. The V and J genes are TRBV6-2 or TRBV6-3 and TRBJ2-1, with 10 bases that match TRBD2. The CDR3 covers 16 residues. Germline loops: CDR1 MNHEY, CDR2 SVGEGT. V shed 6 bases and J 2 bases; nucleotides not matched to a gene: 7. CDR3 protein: CASRPGTSVTYNEQFF. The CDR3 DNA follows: TGTGCCAGCAGACCTGGGACTAGCGTGACCTACAATGAGCAGTTCTTC.

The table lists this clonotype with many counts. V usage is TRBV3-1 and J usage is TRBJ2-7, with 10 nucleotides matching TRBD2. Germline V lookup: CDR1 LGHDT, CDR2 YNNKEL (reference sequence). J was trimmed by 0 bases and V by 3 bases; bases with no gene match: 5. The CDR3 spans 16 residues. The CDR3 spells CASSQSSGGHSYEQYF. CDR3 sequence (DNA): TGTGCCAGCAGCCAGTCTAGCGGGGGCCACTCCTACGAGCAGTACTTC.

DNA of the CDR3: TGCGCCAGCGGTCGGCGGGAGGCCTCCAACACCGGGGAGCTGTTTTTT. Protein product: CASGRREASNTGELFF. The rearrangement joins TRBV5-1 to TRBJ2-2; 8 bases match TRBD2. V was clipped by 7 bases and J by 2 bases; unmatched bases: 10. CDR1 SGHRS and CDR2 YFSETQ come from the germline V gene. This CDR3 has 16 residues.

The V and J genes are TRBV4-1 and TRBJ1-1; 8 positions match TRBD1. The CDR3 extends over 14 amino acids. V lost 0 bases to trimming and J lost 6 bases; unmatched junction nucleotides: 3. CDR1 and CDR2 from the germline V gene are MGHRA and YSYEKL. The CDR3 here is CASSQDRGLAEAFF. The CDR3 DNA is TGCGCCAGCAGCCAAGACAGGGGGCTTGCTGAAGCTTTCTTT.

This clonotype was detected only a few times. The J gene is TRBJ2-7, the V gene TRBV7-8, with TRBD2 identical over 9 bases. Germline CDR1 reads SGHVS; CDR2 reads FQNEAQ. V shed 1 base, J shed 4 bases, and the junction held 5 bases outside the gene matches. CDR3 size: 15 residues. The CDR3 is CASSLGGGARYEQYF. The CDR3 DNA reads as TGTGCCAGCAGCTTAGGCGGGGGGGCACGATACGAGCAGTACTTC.

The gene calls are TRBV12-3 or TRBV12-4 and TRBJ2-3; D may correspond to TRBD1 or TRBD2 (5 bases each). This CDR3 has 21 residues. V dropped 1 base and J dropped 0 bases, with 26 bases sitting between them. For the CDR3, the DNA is TGTGCCAGCAGTTTAGGGCGGATCCGGGGCGGATGGGGATTGAGCACAGATACGCAGTATTTT. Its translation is CASSLGRIRGGWGLSTDTQYF.

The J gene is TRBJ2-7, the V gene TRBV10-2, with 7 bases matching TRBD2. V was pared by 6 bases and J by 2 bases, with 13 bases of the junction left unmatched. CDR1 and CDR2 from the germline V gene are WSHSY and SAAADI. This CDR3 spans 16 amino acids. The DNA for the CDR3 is TGCGCCAGCAGCCCAGTCATGGCCAGCGGGGCCTACGAGCAGTACTTC. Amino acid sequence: CASSPVMASGAYEQYF.

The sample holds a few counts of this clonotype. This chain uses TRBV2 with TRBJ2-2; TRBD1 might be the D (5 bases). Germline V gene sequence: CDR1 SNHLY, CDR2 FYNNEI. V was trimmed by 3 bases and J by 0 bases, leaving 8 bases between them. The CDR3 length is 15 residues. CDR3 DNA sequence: TGTGCCAGCAGTGAGACAGAAGCGAACACCGGGGAGCTGTTTTTT. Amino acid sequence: CASSETEANTGELFF. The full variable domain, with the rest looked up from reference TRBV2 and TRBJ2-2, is EPEVTQTPSHQVTQMGQEVILRCVPISNHLYFYWYRQILGQKVEFLVSFYNNEISEKSEIFDDQFSVERPDGSNFTLKIRSTKLEDSAMYFCASSETEANTGELFFGEGSRLTVL.

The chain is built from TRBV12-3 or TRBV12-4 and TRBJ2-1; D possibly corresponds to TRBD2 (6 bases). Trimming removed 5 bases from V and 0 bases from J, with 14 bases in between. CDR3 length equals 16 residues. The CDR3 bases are TGTGCCAGCAGTCCTACCGGGACTCCCTCCTACAATGAGCAGTTCTTC. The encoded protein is CASSPTGTPSYNEQFF.

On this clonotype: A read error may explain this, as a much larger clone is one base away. The CDR3 region is CVSSRLAGSFNEQFF. The CDR3 bases are TGTGTCAGCAGCCGACTAGCGGGAAGTTTTAATGAGCAGTTCTTC. The chain is built from TRBV12-3 or TRBV12-4 and TRBJ2-1; TRBD2 agrees at 11 bases. The CDR3 spans 15 residues.

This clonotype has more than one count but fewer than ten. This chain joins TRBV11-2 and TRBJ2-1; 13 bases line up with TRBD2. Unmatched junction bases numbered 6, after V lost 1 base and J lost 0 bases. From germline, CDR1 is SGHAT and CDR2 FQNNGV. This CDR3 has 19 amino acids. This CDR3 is CASSLVLAGGDSSYNEQFF. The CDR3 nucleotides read TGTGCCAGCAGCTTAGTACTAGCGGGGGGGGATAGCTCCTACAATGAGCAGTTCTTC.

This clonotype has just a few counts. CDR3 loop: CASSKEVDRESSNTEAFF. CDR3 in DNA: TGTGCCAGCAGCAAAGAAGTAGACAGGGAATCATCGAACACTGAAGCTTTCTTT. This chain connects TRBV21-1 to TRBJ1-1; the table gives TRBD1 as D, unverified against the DNA. TRBV21-1 is classified as a pseudogene. The CDR3 is 18 residues long.

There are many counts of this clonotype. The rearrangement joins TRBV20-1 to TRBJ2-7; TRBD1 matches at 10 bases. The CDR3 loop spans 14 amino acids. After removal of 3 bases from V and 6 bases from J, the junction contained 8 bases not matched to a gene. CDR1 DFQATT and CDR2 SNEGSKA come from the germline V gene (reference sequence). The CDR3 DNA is TGCAGTGCTAGCGGGGGACAGGGGAGATTCGAGCAGTACTTC. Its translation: CSASGGQGRFEQYF.

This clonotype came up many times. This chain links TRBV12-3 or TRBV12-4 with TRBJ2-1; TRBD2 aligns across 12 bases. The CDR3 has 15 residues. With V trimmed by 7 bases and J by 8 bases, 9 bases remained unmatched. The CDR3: CASTKTSGSGDEQFF. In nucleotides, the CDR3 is TGTGCCAGCACCAAGACTAGCGGGAGCGGCGATGAGCAGTTCTTC.

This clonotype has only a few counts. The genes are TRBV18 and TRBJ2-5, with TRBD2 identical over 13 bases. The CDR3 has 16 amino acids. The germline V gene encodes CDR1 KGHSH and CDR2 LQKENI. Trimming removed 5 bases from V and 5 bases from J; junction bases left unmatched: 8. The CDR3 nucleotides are TGTGCCAGCTCAACTGGACTAGCGGGAGTGTCGGAGACCCAGTACTTC. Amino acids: CASSTGLAGVSETQYF.

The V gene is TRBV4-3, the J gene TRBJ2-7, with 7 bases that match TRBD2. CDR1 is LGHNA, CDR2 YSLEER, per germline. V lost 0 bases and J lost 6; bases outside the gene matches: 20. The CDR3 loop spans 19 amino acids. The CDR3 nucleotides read TGCGCCAGCAGCCAAGATTCCCCAACGACCGGGAGGAAAGTAAGCGAGCAGTACTTC. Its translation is CASSQDSPTTGRKVSEQYF.

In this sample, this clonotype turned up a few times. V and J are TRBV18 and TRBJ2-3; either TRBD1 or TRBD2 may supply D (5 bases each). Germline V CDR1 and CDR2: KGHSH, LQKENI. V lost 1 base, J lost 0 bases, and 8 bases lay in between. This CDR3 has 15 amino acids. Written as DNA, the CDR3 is TGTGCCAGCTCACCACGGGACGGGAGCACAGATACGCAGTATTTT. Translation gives CASSPRDGSTDTQYF.